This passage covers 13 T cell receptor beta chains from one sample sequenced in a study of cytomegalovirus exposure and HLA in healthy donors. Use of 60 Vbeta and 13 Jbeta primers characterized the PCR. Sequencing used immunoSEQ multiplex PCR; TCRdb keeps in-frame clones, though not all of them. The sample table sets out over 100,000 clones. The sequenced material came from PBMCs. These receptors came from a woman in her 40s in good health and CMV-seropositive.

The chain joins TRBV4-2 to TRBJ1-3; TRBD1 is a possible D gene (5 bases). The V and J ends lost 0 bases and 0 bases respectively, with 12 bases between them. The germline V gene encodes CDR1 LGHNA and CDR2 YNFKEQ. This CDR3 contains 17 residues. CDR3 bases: TGTGCCAGCAGCCAAGAGCTAAGGGGATTCTCTGGAAACACCATATATTTT. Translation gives CASSQELRGFSGNTIYF.

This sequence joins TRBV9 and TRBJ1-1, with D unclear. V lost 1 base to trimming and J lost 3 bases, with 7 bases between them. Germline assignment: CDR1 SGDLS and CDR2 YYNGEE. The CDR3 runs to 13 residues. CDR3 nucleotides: TGTGCCAGCAGCGTAACCCAGGACACTGAAGCTTTCTTT. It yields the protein CASSVTQDTEAFF.

The CDR3 DNA reads as TGTGCCAGCAGCCGCCGACAGGGCTACACCGGGGAGCTGTTTTTT. Amino acids: CASSRRQGYTGELFF. The chain uses TRBV6-5 and TRBJ2-2, with 7 bases fitting TRBD1. Germline trimming cut 6 bases from V and 3 bases from J; bases unmatched to any gene: 7. This CDR3 region has 15 residues. Per the germline V gene, CDR1 is MNHEY and CDR2 is SVGAGI.

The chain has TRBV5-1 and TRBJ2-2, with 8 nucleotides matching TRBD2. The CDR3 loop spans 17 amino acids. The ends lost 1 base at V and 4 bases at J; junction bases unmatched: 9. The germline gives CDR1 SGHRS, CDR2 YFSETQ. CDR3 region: CASSLTSGSQITGELFF. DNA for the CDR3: TGCGCCAGCAGCTTGACCAGCGGGAGCCAGATCACCGGGGAGCTGTTTTTT.

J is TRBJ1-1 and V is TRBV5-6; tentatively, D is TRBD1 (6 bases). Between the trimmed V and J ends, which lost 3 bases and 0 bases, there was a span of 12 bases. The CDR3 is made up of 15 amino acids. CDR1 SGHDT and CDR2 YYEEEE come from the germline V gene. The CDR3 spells CASSYRAQMNTEAFF. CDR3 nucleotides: TGTGCCAGCAGCTACAGGGCTCAAATGAACACTGAAGCTTTCTTT.

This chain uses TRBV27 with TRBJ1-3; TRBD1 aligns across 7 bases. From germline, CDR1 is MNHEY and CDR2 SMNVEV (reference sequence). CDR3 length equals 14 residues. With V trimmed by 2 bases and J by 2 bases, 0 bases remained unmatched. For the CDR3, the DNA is TGTGCCAGCAGTTTAAGGGGGCCTGGAAACACCATATATTTT. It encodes CASSLRGPGNTIYF.

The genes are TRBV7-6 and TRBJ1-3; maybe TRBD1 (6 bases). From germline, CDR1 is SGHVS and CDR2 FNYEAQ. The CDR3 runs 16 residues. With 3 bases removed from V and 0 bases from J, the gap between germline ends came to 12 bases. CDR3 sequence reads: CASSLDRPHSGNTIYF. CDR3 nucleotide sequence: TGTGCCAGCAGCTTGGACAGACCTCACTCTGGAAACACCATATATTTT.

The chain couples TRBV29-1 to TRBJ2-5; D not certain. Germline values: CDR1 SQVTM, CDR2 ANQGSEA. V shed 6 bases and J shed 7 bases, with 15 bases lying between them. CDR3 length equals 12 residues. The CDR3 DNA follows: TGCAGCGTCTTAGACAACCTCGGGACCCAGTACTTC. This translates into CSVLDNLGTQYF.

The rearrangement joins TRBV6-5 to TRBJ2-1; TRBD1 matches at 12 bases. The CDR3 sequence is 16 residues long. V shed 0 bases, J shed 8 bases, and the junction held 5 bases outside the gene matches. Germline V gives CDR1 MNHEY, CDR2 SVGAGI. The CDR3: CASSYSPGQGADEQFF. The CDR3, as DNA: TGTGCCAGCAGTTACTCACCGGGACAGGGGGCCGATGAGCAGTTCTTC.

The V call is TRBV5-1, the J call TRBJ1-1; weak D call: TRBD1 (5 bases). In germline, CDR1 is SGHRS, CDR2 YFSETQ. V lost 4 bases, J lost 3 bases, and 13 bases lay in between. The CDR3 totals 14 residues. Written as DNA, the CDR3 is TGCGCCAGCAGCCAACTCAGGGTCGACACTGAAGCTTTCTTT. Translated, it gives CASSQLRVDTEAFF.

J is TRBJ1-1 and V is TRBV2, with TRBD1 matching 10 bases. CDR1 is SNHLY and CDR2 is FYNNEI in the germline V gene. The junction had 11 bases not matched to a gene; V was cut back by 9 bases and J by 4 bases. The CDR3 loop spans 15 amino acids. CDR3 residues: CASNRQGAGGTEAFF. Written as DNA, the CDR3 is TGTGCCAGTAACAGACAGGGGGCAGGGGGCACTGAAGCTTTCTTT.

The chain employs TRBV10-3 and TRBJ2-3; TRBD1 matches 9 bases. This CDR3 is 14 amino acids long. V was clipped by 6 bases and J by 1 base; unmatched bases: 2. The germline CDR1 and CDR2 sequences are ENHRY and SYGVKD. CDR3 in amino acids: CAIRGDRGTDTQYF. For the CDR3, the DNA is TGTGCCATCAGAGGGGACAGGGGCACAGATACGCAGTATTTT.

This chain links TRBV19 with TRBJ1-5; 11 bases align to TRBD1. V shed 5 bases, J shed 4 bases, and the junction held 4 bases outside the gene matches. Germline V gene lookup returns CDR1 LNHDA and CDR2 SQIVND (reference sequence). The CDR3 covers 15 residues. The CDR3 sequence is CASSLGQGANQPQHF. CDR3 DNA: TGTGCCAGTAGTCTAGGACAGGGGGCTAATCAGCCCCAGCATTTT.